This note documents a single TCR beta chain sequence. Its target is not known. Profiling relied on immunoSEQ multiplex PCR, and the TCRdb table lists in-frame clones only, not all of them. This table has 95,000 to 110,000 clones, approximately 90% appearing once. Second doses at about 4 or about 12 weeks were pooled. These data come from a study of T cell responses to AZD1222 COVID-19 vaccine. Study-wide points: A reported finding is that nearly half of spike-specific TCRs target unmutated variant regions. White British people made up most donors, females outnumbered males, and clonal diversity was possibly underestimated. Seropositive status at baseline applied to only a handful of AZD1222 recipients.

The germline gives CDR1 MGHRA, CDR2 YSYEKL. The CDR3 length is 15 residues. The junction had 10 bases not matched to a gene; V was cut back by 4 bases and J by 5 bases. This chain joins TRBV4-1 and TRBJ2-7, with TRBD1 identical over 8 bases. The receptor was isolated from an adult who received the AZD1222 COVID-19 vaccine. The material was peripheral blood, obtained 28 days after the second AZD1222 dose. The DNA for the CDR3 is TGCGCCAGCAGCCTCACGACAGGGGCTTGGGACGAGCAGTACTTC. Its translation: CASSLTTGAWDEQYF.